The 13 T cell receptor beta chains below come from one sample, sequenced in a study of response to subunit inactivated influenza vaccine. From the RT-PCR reads, TCRdb called clonotypes with MiXCR, one entry per CDR3 protein. This sample carries about 620,000 distinct CDR3 sequences, around 11% of them seen once, and the ten largest clones take roughly a tenth. This specimen consisted of PBMCs from blood, obtained on the day of vaccination. Receptors were obtained from a man aged 45-60 years who received an inactivated influenza vaccine.

This chain uses TRBV11-3 with TRBJ2-1; 7 bases agree with TRBD1. The CDR3 runs 15 residues. V was pared by 3 bases and J by 2 bases, with 4 bases of the junction left unmatched. The germline gives CDR1 SGHNT, CDR2 YENEEA. The CDR3 region is CASSFGTATYNEQFF. CDR3 DNA sequence: TGTGCCAGCAGCTTCGGGACAGCTACCTACAATGAGCAGTTCTTC.

This clonotype was detected many times. J is TRBJ2-7 and V is TRBV12-3 or TRBV12-4, with D perhaps TRBD1 (6 bases). CDR3 length: 13 amino acids. V lost 6 bases, J lost 4 bases, and 13 bases lay in between. The CDR3 DNA reads as TGTGCCAGCAGCCCGGGACACCGATACGAGCAGTACTTC. This encodes CASSPGHRYEQYF.

This clonotype occurred a few times. The J gene is TRBJ2-1, the V gene TRBV7-6, with 11 bases fitting TRBD2. Per germline, CDR1 SGHVS and CDR2 FNYEAQ. J was trimmed by 10 bases and V by 1 base; bases with no gene match: 9. The CDR3 length is 16 residues. The CDR3 DNA reads as TGTGCCAGCAGCTTAGGGACTAGCGGGTGGGGCAGGGAGCAGTTCTTC. Translating it yields CASSLGTSGWGREQFF.

This chain connects TRBV27 to TRBJ2-1; D gene unclear. Deletions cut 7 bases from V and 7 bases from J, with 14 bases between. The CDR3 is made up of 13 amino acids. CDR1 MNHEY and CDR2 SMNVEV come from the germline V gene (reference sequence). The CDR3 DNA is TGTGCCAGCACTACCTCGGGCGTGAATGAGCAGTTCTTC. Amino acids: CASTTSGVNEQFF.

The V call is TRBV6-5, the J call TRBJ2-1; 8 bases are a match to TRBD2. With 2 bases clipped from V and 7 bases from J, the junction kept 7 bases outside the gene matches. Germline CDR1 MNHEY, CDR2 SVGAGI. The CDR3 is 15 amino acids. In DNA, the CDR3 is TGTGCCAGCAGTTACCCGGGGGGGGGCGGGAATGAGCAGTTCTTC. Translation: CASSYPGGGGNEQFF.

The J gene is TRBJ2-2, the V gene TRBV28, with 9 bases that match TRBD1. The CDR3 consists of 16 residues. J gave up 3 bases and V 4 bases, and 6 bases lay outside the gene matches. Germline values: CDR1 MDHEN, CDR2 SYDVKM. The CDR3 DNA sequence: TGTGCCAGCAGTTCCACAGGGGGCGGTCACACCGGGGAGCTGTTTTTT. It translates to CASSSTGGGHTGELFF.

This clonotype was counted between two and nine times. The rearrangement links TRBV7-2 to TRBJ2-2; perhaps TRBD1 as D (5 bases). The CDR3 contains 15 residues. The V gene's germline CDR1 is SGHTA and CDR2 FQGNSA. V was pared by 3 bases and J by 4 bases, with 12 bases between. The CDR3 protein is CASSFQDMPTGELFF. The DNA for the CDR3 is TGTGCCAGCAGCTTCCAGGACATGCCCACCGGGGAGCTGTTTTTT.

This clonotype turned up a few times. The V and J genes are TRBV28 and TRBJ1-1; no clear D. Germline V CDR1 and CDR2: MDHEN, SYDVKM. This CDR3 contains 14 residues. Trimming pared 2 bases from V and 1 base from J, leaving 8 bases between. CDR3 nucleotides: TGTGCCAGCAGTTTAGGCCTAACGAACACTGAAGCTTTCTTT. Residues: CASSLGLTNTEAFF. Looking up the rest from reference TRBV28 and TRBJ1-1 gives the full variable domain: DVKVTQSSRYLVKRTGEKVFLECVQDMDHENMFWYRQDPGLGLRLIYFSYDVKMKEKGDIPEGYSVSREKKERFSLILESASTNQTSMYLCASSLGLTNTEAFFGQGTRLTVV.

The J gene is TRBJ2-1, the V gene TRBV4-2; tentatively, D is TRBD2 (6 bases). CDR1 and CDR2 from the germline V gene are LGHNA and YNFKEQ. The CDR3 is made up of 14 amino acids. Trimming pared 8 bases from V and 5 bases from J, leaving 16 bases between. Here the CDR3 reads CASGREQGNNEQFF. CDR3 sequence (DNA): TGTGCCAGCGGACGGGAGCAGGGTAACAATGAGCAGTTCTTC.

This clonotype has just a few counts. DNA for the CDR3: TGTGCCAGCAGTTTGAATTGGGGTTCGACGAATCAGCCCCAGCATTTT. Its protein is CASSLNWGSTNQPQHF. The chain has TRBV12-3 or TRBV12-4 and TRBJ1-5, with no clear D. The CDR3 is made up of 16 amino acids. V gave up 3 bases and J gave up 4 bases, with 16 bases separating them.

A note on this clonotype: Because the CDR3 is missing its conserved closing phenylalanine or tryptophan, this is likely a read error. The genes are TRBV6-6 and TRBJ2-7; D unresolved. This CDR3 region has 12 residues. V lost 4 bases and J lost 1, with 5 bases in between. Germline V gives CDR1 MNHNY, CDR2 SVGAGI (reference sequence). The CDR3 DNA is TGTGCCAGCAGTTTAAAGTCCTACGAGCAGTACTTA. Translation: CASSLKSYEQYL.

This clonotype was observed many times. This chain links TRBV12-3 or TRBV12-4 with TRBJ2-5; D assignment may be TRBD1 or TRBD2 (7 bases each). Trimming cost V 1 base and J 5 bases, with 14 bases left between them. The CDR3 sequence is 15 residues long. Here the CDR3 reads CASSLEGARGETQYF. CDR3 coding DNA: TGTGCCAGCAGTTTAGAGGGGGCGCGGGGGGAGACCCAGTACTTC.

The chain carries TRBV5-1 and TRBJ2-5, with D perhaps TRBD2 (6 bases). The CDR3 contains 14 residues. V was cut by 5 bases and J by 1 base, with 12 bases left in between. Germline V gene sequence: CDR1 SGHRS, CDR2 YFSETQ. CDR3 DNA: TGCGCCAGCAGTAGCGGCCAGGGCCAAGAGACCCAGTACTTC. Residues: CASSSGQGQETQYF.